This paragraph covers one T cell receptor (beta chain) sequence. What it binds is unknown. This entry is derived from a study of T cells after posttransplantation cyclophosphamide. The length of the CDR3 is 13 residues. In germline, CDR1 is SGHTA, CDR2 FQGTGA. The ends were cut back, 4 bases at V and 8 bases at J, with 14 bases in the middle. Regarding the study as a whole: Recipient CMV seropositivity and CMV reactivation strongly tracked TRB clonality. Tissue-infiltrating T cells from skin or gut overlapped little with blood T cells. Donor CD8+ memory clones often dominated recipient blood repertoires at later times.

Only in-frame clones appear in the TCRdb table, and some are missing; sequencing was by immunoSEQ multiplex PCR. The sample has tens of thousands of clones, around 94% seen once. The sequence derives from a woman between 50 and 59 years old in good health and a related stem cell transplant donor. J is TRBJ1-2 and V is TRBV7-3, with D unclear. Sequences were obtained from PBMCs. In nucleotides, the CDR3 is TGTGCCAGCAGCTCCTCGGAGAGTTCAGGCTACACCTTC. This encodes CASSSSESSGYTF. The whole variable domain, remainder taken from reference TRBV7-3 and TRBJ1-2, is GAGVSQTPSNKVTEKGKYVELRCDPISGHTALYWYRQSLGQGPEFLIYFQGTGAADDSGLPNDRFFAVRPEGSVSTLKIQRTERGDSAVYLCASSSSESSGYTFGSGTRLTVV.